These T cell receptor beta chains were read from a single sample in a study of cytomegalovirus exposure and HLA in healthy donors. Assay used: immunoSEQ multiplex PCR; TCRdb lists only in-frame clones, some missing. Among under 300,000 clones listed, just over 70% were seen once. The source material was PBMCs. The receptors derive from a female donor in good health and CMV-seronegative. Both conserved end residues are trimmed from each CDR3.

V: TRBV27; J: TRBJ2-5; CDR3: ASSLLAGGPQETQY
V: TRBV5-1; J: TRBJ2-1; CDR3: ASSPGLSTYNEQF
V: TRBV9; J: TRBJ2-1; CDR3: ASSVGVEVYYNEQF
V: TRBV5-4; J: TRBJ2-7; CDR3: ASSRSGMGDEQY
V: TRBV9; J: TRBJ1-5; CDR3: ASSPPGQGVGSNQPQH
V: TRBV6-4; J: TRBJ2-1; CDR3: ASSDLTSGRLNEQF
V: TRBV6-5; J: TRBJ2-1; CDR3: ASSSGLAGGYEQF
V: TRBV9; J: TRBJ1-6; CDR3: ASSVSGGSSPLH
V: TRBV29-1; J: TRBJ2-5; CDR3: SVDGTSRETQY
V: TRBV2; J: TRBJ2-7; CDR3: ASRRGQDLRNEQY
V: TRBV25-1; J: TRBJ1-5; CDR3: ASSWQGGQPQH
V: TRBV5-1; J: TRBJ2-1; CDR3: ASSLLASENEQF
V: TRBV27; J: TRBJ2-5; CDR3: ASSSAEETQY
V: TRBV14; J: TRBJ1-1; CDR3: ASSYTGAGTEAF
V: TRBV25-1; J: TRBJ2-7; CDR3: ASPPIPGTSGRLYEQY
V: TRBV27; J: TRBJ2-1; CDR3: ASSWLAGGRNEQF
V: TRBV4-1; J: TRBJ1-5; CDR3: ASSQGLISRNQPQH
V: TRBV7-9; J: TRBJ1-3; CDR3: ASSLPPPDSLD
V: TRBV5-1; J: TRBJ2-1; CDR3: ASSPDSNSYNEQF
V: TRBV7-8; J: TRBJ2-2; CDR3: AHDTGLNTGELF
V: TRBV10-3; J: TRBJ2-4; CDR3: AISESGGRGPGIQY
V: TRBV5-1; J: TRBJ2-1; CDR3: ASSHPGQGSYNEQF
V: TRBV5-1; J: TRBJ1-2; CDR3: ASSPDPGANYGYT
V: TRBV5-1; J: TRBJ2-3; CDR3: ASSEPSNTQY
V: TRBV14; J: TRBJ1-1; CDR3: ASSQIRSRGTEAF
V: TRBV4-1; J: TRBJ2-7; CDR3: ASSQDRVAGAPT
V: TRBV7-6; J: TRBJ1-1; CDR3: ASRQQGWDTEAF
V: TRBV10-2; J: TRBJ2-6; CDR3: ASSEIAGGRRGANVLT
V: TRBV19; J: TRBJ2-7; CDR3: ASSIRGTAYEQY
V: TRBV27; J: TRBJ1-5; CDR3: ASSSISTITGTKNQPQH
V: TRBV10-3; J: TRBJ2-3; CDR3: AISDGTGMGTDTQY
V: TRBV10-3; J: TRBJ1-6; CDR3: ASHGQSGNSPLH
V: TRBV7-2; J: TRBJ2-7; CDR3: ASSLASDYEQY
V: TRBV5-4; J: TRBJ2-2; CDR3: ASSLARTGELF
V: TRBV15; J: TRBJ2-3; CDR3: ATSRRGGLVDTQY
V: TRBV7-2; J: TRBJ1-5; CDR3: ASSLGPGGGGQPQH
V: TRBV18; J: TRBJ2-1; CDR3: ASSDSSSYNEQF
V: TRBV27; J: TRBJ2-3; CDR3: ASSRMEDTQY
V: TRBV4-1; J: TRBJ2-1; CDR3: ASSQGTSGPYNEQF
V: TRBV5-4; J: TRBJ2-2; CDR3: ASSLGFQRYTGELF
V: TRBV6-4; J: TRBJ2-3; CDR3: ASSELAGASTDTQY
V: TRBV5-6; J: TRBJ2-2; CDR3: ASSARRTRGGAGELF
V: TRBV19; J: TRBJ2-3; CDR3: ASSFTGASTDTQY
V: TRBV10-1; J: .; CDR3: ASSEDRLAAYEQY
V: TRBV11-3; J: TRBJ1-1; CDR3: ASRNMNTEAF
V: TRBV6-1; J: TRBJ1-2; CDR3: ASSERANYGYT
V: TRBV11-3; J: TRBJ2-1; CDR3: ASSSRDREQF
V: TRBV12-5; J: TRBJ2-7; CDR3: ASGLVTGSYEQY
V: TRBV11-2; J: TRBJ2-3; CDR3: ASSLHRDTEY
V: TRBV30; J: TRBJ1-1; CDR3: AWSVQAGAGAF
V: TRBV6-5; J: TRBJ1-2; CDR3: ASSRTGVNYGYT
V: TRBV6-5; J: TRBJ2-1; CDR3: ASSPSEREYNEQF
V: TRBV18; J: TRBJ1-1; CDR3: ASSPGLEAF
V: TRBV7-9; J: TRBJ1-2; CDR3: ASSPRVLSYYGYT
V: TRBV6-5; J: TRBJ2-7; CDR3: ASSRQGWESYEQY